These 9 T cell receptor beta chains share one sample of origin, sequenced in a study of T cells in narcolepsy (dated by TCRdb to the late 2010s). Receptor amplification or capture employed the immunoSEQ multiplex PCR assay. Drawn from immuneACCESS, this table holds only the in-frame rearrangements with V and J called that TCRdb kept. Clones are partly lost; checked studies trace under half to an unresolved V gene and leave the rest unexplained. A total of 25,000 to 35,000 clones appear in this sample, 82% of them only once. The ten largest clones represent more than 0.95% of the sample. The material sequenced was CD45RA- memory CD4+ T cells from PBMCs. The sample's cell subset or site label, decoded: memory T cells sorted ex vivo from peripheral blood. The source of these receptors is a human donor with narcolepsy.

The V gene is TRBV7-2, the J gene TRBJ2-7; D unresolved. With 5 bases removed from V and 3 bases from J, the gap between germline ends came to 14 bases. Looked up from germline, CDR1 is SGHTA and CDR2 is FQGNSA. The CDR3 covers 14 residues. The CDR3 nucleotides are TGTGCCAGCAGCCAATCCAGACACCGCTACGAGCAGTACTTC. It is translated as CASSQSRHRYEQYF. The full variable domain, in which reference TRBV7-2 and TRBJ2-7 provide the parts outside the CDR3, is GAGVSQSPSNKVTEKGKDVELRCDPISGHTALYWYRQSLGQGLEFLIYFQGNSAPDKSGLPSDRFSAERTGGSVSTLTIQRTQQEDSAVYLCASSQSRHRYEQYFGPGTRLTVT.

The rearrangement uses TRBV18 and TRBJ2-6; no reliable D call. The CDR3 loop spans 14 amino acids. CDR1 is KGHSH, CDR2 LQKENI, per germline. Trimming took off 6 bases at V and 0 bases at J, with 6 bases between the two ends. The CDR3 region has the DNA TGTGCCAGCTCGCCCCCCTCTGGGGCCAACGTCCTGACTTTC. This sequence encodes CASSPPSGANVLTF. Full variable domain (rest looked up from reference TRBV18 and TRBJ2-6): NAGVMQNPRHLVRRRGQEARLRCSPMKGHSHVYWYRQLPEEGLKFMVYLQKENIIDESGMPKERFSAEFPKEGPSILRIQQVVRGDSAAYFCASSPPSGANVLTFGAGSRLTVL.

CDR3 sequence: CASSPPATDTQYF. CDR3 in DNA: TGTGCCAGCAGCCCCCCGGCCACAGATACGCAGTATTTT. J is TRBJ2-3 and V is TRBV5-6; D not resolved. The CDR3 runs 13 residues. Deletions cut 4 bases from V and 2 bases from J, with 8 bases between. CDR1 SGHDT and CDR2 YYEEEE come from the germline V gene.

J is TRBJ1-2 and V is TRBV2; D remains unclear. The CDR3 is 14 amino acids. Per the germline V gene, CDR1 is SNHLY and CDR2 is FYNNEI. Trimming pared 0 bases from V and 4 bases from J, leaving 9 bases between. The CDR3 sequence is CASSEALGTYGYTF. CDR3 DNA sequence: TGTGCCAGCAGTGAAGCGCTCGGAACCTATGGCTACACCTTC. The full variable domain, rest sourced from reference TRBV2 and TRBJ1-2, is EPEVTQTPSHQVTQMGQEVILRCVPISNHLYFYWYRQILGQKVEFLVSFYNNEISEKSEIFDDQFSVERPDGSNFTLKIRSTKLEDSAMYFCASSEALGTYGYTFGSGTRLTVV.

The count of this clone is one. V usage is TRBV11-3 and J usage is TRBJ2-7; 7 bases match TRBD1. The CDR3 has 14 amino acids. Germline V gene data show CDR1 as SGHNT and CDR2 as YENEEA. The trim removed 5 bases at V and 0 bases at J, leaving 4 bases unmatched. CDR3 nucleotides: TGTGCCAGCAGCCCGCGACAGGGCTCCTACGAGCAGTACTTC. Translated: CASSPRQGSYEQYF.

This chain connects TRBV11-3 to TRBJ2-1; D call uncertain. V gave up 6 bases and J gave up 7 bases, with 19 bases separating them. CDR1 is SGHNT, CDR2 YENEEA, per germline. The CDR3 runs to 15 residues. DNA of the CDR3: TGTGCCAGCAGGGTTGGGCAGGAGAAAGGTAATGAGCAGTTCTTC. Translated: CASRVGQEKGNEQFF.

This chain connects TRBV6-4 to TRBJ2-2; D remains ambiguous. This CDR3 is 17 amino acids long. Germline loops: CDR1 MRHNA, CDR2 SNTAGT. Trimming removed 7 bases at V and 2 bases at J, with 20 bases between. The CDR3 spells CASMGRWLRINTGELFF. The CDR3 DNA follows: TGTGCCAGCATGGGTCGGTGGCTGAGGATAAACACCGGGGAGCTGTTTTTT.

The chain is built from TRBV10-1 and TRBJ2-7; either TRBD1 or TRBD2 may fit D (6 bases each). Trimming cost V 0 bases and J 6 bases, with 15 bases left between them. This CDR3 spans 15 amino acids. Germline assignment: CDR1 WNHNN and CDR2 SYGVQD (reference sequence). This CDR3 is CASSESIGGPSEQYF. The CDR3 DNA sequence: TGCGCCAGCAGTGAGTCGATAGGGGGGCCCTCCGAGCAGTACTTC.

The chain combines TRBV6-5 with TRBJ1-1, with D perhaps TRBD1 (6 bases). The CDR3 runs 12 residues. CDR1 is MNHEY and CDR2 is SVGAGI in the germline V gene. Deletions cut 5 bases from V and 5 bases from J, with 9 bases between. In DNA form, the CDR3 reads TGTGCCAGCAGTAACGGACAGACTGAAGCTTTCTTT. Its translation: CASSNGQTEAFF.